A single sample is the source of the 8 T cell receptor beta chains below, sequenced in a study of technical replicates of blood from a few donors. Clones were sequenced by immunoSEQ multiplex PCR, and TCRdb holds only the in-frame ones, with some missing. The sample contains roughly 71,000 clones, 95% to 96% of which appear only once. The sample comprised T cells isolated from PBMCs. These receptors were obtained from a human donor in good health.

The chain recombines TRBV6-4 with TRBJ1-3; TRBD1 matches 9 bases. Looked up from germline, CDR1 is MRHNA and CDR2 is SNTAGT. V dropped 5 bases and J dropped 2; count of bases not matched to a gene: 10. The CDR3 spans 17 residues. The CDR3 sequence is CASSLFRRDRAGNTIYF. CDR3 coding DNA: TGTGCCAGCAGTCTTTTCCGTAGGGACAGGGCTGGAAACACCATATATTTT.

The J gene is TRBJ1-1, the V gene TRBV10-1; 7 nucleotides agree with TRBD1. The CDR3 has 14 residues. Germline assignment: CDR1 WNHNN and CDR2 SYGVQD (reference sequence). With 5 bases clipped from V and 6 bases from J, the junction kept 9 bases outside the gene matches. The CDR3 DNA reads as TGCGCCAGCAGTAAGGGACAGCCGAGGGCTGAAGCTTTCTTT. Translation gives CASSKGQPRAEAFF.

V and J are TRBV5-1 and TRBJ1-1, with 7 bases identical to TRBD1. Germline-derived CDR1 and CDR2 are SGHRS and YFSETQ. V shed 4 bases and J 1 base; nucleotides not matched to a gene: 10. The CDR3 spans 16 residues. CDR3 loop: CASSLVTGISNTEAFF. The CDR3 DNA follows: TGCGCCAGCAGCCTGGTGACAGGGATATCGAACACTGAAGCTTTCTTT.

This chain joins TRBV4-1 and TRBJ1-2; 7 nucleotides match TRBD1. The CDR3 covers 15 residues. Germline V CDR1 and CDR2: MGHRA, YSYEKL. With V trimmed by 0 bases and J by 6 bases, 7 bases remained unmatched. The CDR3 loop reads CASSQEPTGNDGYTF. The DNA of the CDR3 is TGCGCCAGCAGCCAAGAACCGACAGGGAATGATGGCTACACCTTC.

The CDR3, as DNA: TGTGCCAGCATCAACCGGGACAGGGGGAACGAGCAGTACTTC. It is translated as CASINRDRGNEQYF. The chain joins TRBV7-9 to TRBJ2-7, with 11 bases lining up with TRBD1. Germline CDR1 is SEHNR and CDR2 is FQNEAQ (reference sequence). The CDR3 runs to 14 residues. Trimming removed 7 bases from V and 5 bases from J; junction bases left unmatched: 7.

The rearrangement joins TRBV5-8 to TRBJ1-3; D not resolved. V was cut by 0 bases and J by 0 bases, with 13 bases left in between. The germline CDR1 and CDR2 sequences are SGHTS and YDEGEE. The CDR3 extends over 17 amino acids. CDR3 sequence (DNA): TGTGCCAGCAGCTTGGAGCGGGCGGAAGTCTCTGGAAACACCATATATTTT. Translated: CASSLERAEVSGNTIYF.

V usage is TRBV5-4 and J usage is TRBJ2-1, with 11 bases aligning to TRBD2. The germline V gene encodes CDR1 SGHNT and CDR2 YYREEE (reference sequence). V was pared by 1 base and J by 15 bases, with 12 bases of the junction left unmatched. This CDR3 comprises 15 residues. The CDR3 protein is CASSLLGSSGRTPFF. The CDR3 region has the DNA TGTGCCAGCAGCTTGTTAGGGTCTAGCGGGAGGACGCCGTTCTTC. Full variable domain (missing parts from reference TRBV5-4 and TRBJ2-1): ETGVTQSPTHLIKTRGQQVTLRCSSQSGHNTVSWYQQALGQGPQFIFQYYREEENGRGNFPPRFSGLQFPNYSSELNVNALELDDSALYLCASSLLGSSGRTPFFGPGTRLTVL.

The V and J genes are TRBV9 and TRBJ1-1; 7 nucleotides line up with TRBD1. The CDR3 is 14 residues long. Germline lookup yields CDR1 SGDLS and CDR2 YYNGEE. Trimming removed 2 bases from V and 11 bases from J; junction bases left unmatched: 12. The CDR3 DNA follows: TGTGCCAGCAGCGTGTCAGACAGGGCGCGCCGGGCTTTCTTT. Its translation: CASSVSDRARRAFF. Full variable domain (outside the CDR3, taken from reference TRBV9 and TRBJ1-1): DSGVTQTPKHLITATGQRVTLRCSPRSGDLSVYWYQQSLDQGLQFLIQYYNGEERAKGNILERFSAQQFPDLHSELNLSSLELGDSALYFCASSVSDRARRAFFGQGTRLTVV.